Shown below are 26 T cell receptor beta chains from a single sample sequenced in a study of beta chain features in type 1 diabetes. All of the isolated RNA was reverse transcribed, so expressed TCRB transcripts were sequenced. Using immunoSEQ multiplex PCR, the repertoire was profiled, and TCRdb retains in-frame clones only, with some absent. The sample lists around 150,000 clones; roughly 8% were seen once. What was sequenced was central memory CD4+ T cells from blood. The receptors come from a man in his late teens or twenties in good health.

The chain has TRBV7-2 and TRBJ1-2, with D maybe TRBD1 (5 bases). The V gene's germline CDR1 is SGHTA and CDR2 FQGNSA. The CDR3 has 15 amino acids. Trimming cost V 5 bases and J 5 bases, with 18 bases left between them. CDR3 nucleotides: TGTGCCAGCAGCCTAGAGCCACAGGTTCCTTATGGCTACACCTTC. It codes for CASSLEPQVPYGYTF.

This clone has a handful of counts. The chain combines TRBV7-8 with TRBJ2-5, with 8 bases that match TRBD1. Losses at the gene ends were 1 base for V and 2 bases for J; bases not matched to a gene: 3. CDR1 and CDR2 from the germline V gene are SGHVS and FQNEAQ. This CDR3 has 15 amino acids. For the CDR3, the DNA is TGTGCCAGCAGCTTAGGAGGGACAGGTCAAGAGACCCAGTACTTC. Protein: CASSLGGTGQETQYF.

This clone was seen a handful of times. This rearrangement joins TRBV5-6 to TRBJ2-2, with D possibly being TRBD2 (5 bases). V lost 4 bases and J lost 2, with 18 bases in between. This CDR3 spans 17 amino acids. Germline V lookup: CDR1 SGHDT, CDR2 YYEEEE. CDR3 in amino acids: CASSPRRNGLNTGELFF. The CDR3 nucleotides read TGTGCCAGCAGCCCGAGGAGGAACGGACTCAACACCGGGGAGCTGTTTTTT. Full variable domain (outside the CDR3, taken from reference TRBV5-6 and TRBJ2-2): DAGVTQSPTHLIKTRGQQVTLRCSPKSGHDTVSWYQQALGQGPQFIFQYYEEEERQRGNFPDRFSGHQFPNYSSELNVNALLLGDSALYLCASSPRRNGLNTGELFFGEGSRLTVL.

The J gene is TRBJ2-1, the V gene TRBV7-9, with 7 bases lining up with TRBD2. CDR1 SEHNR and CDR2 FQNEAQ come from the germline V gene (reference sequence). The CDR3 runs 17 residues. V gave up 5 bases and J gave up 4 bases; unmatched junction bases: 14. CDR3 loop: CASSQTRAGVRYNEQFF. The CDR3 region has the DNA TGTGCCAGCAGCCAAACCCGTGCGGGAGTGAGATACAATGAGCAGTTCTTC.

The rearrangement links TRBV7-9 to TRBJ1-1, with unresolved D. Trimming removed 1 base from V and 0 bases from J, with 12 bases in between. Germline CDR1 reads SEHNR; CDR2 reads FQNEAQ (reference sequence). The length of the CDR3 is 16 residues. In nucleotides, the CDR3 is TGTGCCAGCAGCTTAGATTTGGCAGGCGTGAACACTGAAGCTTTCTTT. It translates to CASSLDLAGVNTEAFF.

This clone has at least ten counts. The V call is TRBV7-2, the J call TRBJ2-4; D remains unclear. V lost 1 base, J lost 6 bases, and 13 bases lay in between. Germline V gene data show CDR1 as SGHTA and CDR2 as FQGNSA. This CDR3 has 15 amino acids. CDR3 sequence reads: CASSLGHALGNIQYF. CDR3 in DNA: TGTGCCAGCAGCTTAGGGCACGCCCTAGGAAACATTCAGTACTTC. Drawing the rest from reference TRBV7-2 and TRBJ2-4, the complete variable domain is GAGVSQSPSNKVTEKGKDVELRCDPISGHTALYWYRQSLGQGLEFLIYFQGNSAPDKSGLPSDRFSAERTGGSVSTLTIQRTQQEDSAVYLCASSLGHALGNIQYFGAGTRLSVL.

This clone turned up a few times. The J gene is TRBJ2-7, the V gene TRBV11-1, with TRBD1 matching 7 bases. The ends lost 5 bases at V and 6 bases at J; junction bases unmatched: 13. This CDR3 is 15 amino acids long. Germline loops: CDR1 SGHAT, CDR2 FQDESV (reference sequence). The CDR3 DNA follows: TGTGCCAGCAGCCTAGACAGGGAAAGGCGACGCGAGCAGTACTTC. Residues: CASSLDRERRREQYF.

In its sample, this clone was seen many times. Within the sample, other DNA sequences also encode this same CDR3. The chain joins TRBV28 to TRBJ1-2, with D maybe TRBD1 (6 bases). Germline CDR1 reads MDHEN; CDR2 reads SYDVKM. The ends were cut back, 3 bases at V and 4 bases at J, with 12 bases in the middle. This CDR3 contains 14 residues. CDR3 nucleotides: TGTGCCAGCAGTTTTGGAACAGGGCCCTATGGCTACACCTTC. It yields the protein CASSFGTGPYGYTF.

The V and J genes are TRBV6-1 and TRBJ1-1, with D uncertain. Germline V gene data show CDR1 as MNHNS and CDR2 as SASEGT. This CDR3 is built from 11 residues. V was trimmed by 4 bases and J by 10 bases, leaving 10 bases between them. This CDR3 reads CASSGSEGAFF. Here the CDR3 DNA reads TGTGCCAGCAGTGGAAGCGAGGGAGCTTTCTTT.

The J gene is TRBJ2-3, the V gene TRBV5-4, with 8 positions matching TRBD2. Germline V gene sequence: CDR1 SGHNT, CDR2 YYREEE (reference sequence). The CDR3 extends over 15 amino acids. J lost 5 bases, V lost 2 bases, and 7 bases had no gene match. CDR3 region: CASSLGASGRDTQYF. Written as DNA, the CDR3 is TGTGCCAGCAGCTTAGGGGCTAGCGGGCGAGATACGCAGTATTTT.

The chain uses TRBV5-1 and TRBJ2-1; TRBD1 might be the D (6 bases). V lost 5 bases, J lost 1 base, and 10 bases lay in between. CDR1 is SGHRS, CDR2 YFSETQ, per germline. The length of the CDR3 is 14 residues. Here the CDR3 DNA reads TGCGCCAGCAGGGACAGTGCTTCCTACAATGAGCAGTTCTTC. Translation: CASRDSASYNEQFF. The variable domain in full, completed from reference TRBV5-1 and TRBJ2-1, reads KAGVTQTPRYLIKTRGQQVTLSCSPISGHRSVSWYQQTPGQGLQFLFEYFSETQRNKGNFPGRFSGRQFSNSRSEMNVSTLELGDSALYLCASRDSASYNEQFFGPGTRLTVL.

Turning to this clone: This same CDR3 is encoded by further DNA sequences in the sample. The gene calls are TRBV9 and TRBJ2-3; 8 bases align to TRBD1. The CDR3 extends over 14 amino acids. Trimming took 4 bases from V and 3 from J; bases not matched to a gene: 4. Germline V gene sequence: CDR1 SGDLS, CDR2 YYNGEE. The CDR3 loop is CASSPGTGTDTQYF. CDR3 bases: TGTGCCAGCAGCCCTGGGACAGGAACAGATACGCAGTATTTT.

This clone was counted only a few times. The V call is TRBV11-3, the J call TRBJ2-5; possibly TRBD1 for D (5 bases). Deletions cut 3 bases from V and 5 bases from J, with 10 bases between. This CDR3 spans 13 amino acids. The germline V gene has CDR1 SGHNT and CDR2 YENEEA. CDR3 in amino acids: CASSFRGEETQYF. The CDR3 DNA reads TGTGCCAGCAGCTTTAGGGGCGAGGAGACCCAGTACTTC. Together with reference TRBV11-3 and TRBJ2-5, the CDR3 gives the full variable domain: EAGVVQSPRYKIIEKKQPVAFWCNPISGHNTLYWYLQNLGQGPELLIRYENEEAVDDSQLPKDRFSAERLKGVDSTLKIQPAELGDSAVYLCASSFRGEETQYFGPGTRLLVL.

V and J are TRBV6-4 and TRBJ2-6; a weak D match, TRBD1 (5 bases). Germline CDR1 is MRHNA and CDR2 is SNTAGT. CDR3 size: 15 residues. Trimming shortened V by 6 bases and J by 0 bases, and 9 bases separated the two germline ends. In nucleotides, the CDR3 is TGTGCCAGCAGCATCGACAGCTCTGGGGCCAACGTCCTGACTTTC. Encoded protein: CASSIDSSGANVLTF.

The chain combines TRBV7-9 with TRBJ2-3; 7 nucleotides line up with TRBD2. CDR1 and CDR2 from the germline V gene are SEHNR and FQNEAQ (reference sequence). V lost 1 base and J lost 0; bases outside the gene matches: 7. The CDR3 runs to 17 residues. The CDR3 region has the DNA TGTGCCAGCAGCTTAGAACTGGGAGGGAGGAGCACAGATACGCAGTATTTT. It specifies CASSLELGGRSTDTQYF.

The sample holds a few counts of this clone. This chain connects TRBV7-2 to TRBJ2-2; possible D gene TRBD2, 5 bases. This CDR3 is 15 amino acids long. The germline V gene encodes CDR1 SGHTA and CDR2 FQGNSA. V lost 6 bases and J 6 bases, leaving 17 bases between the germline ends. DNA for the CDR3: TGTGCCAGCAGTGGACCCCTTGCGGGTTCCGGGGAGCTGTTTTTT. It yields the protein CASSGPLAGSGELFF.

This clone was seen a handful of times. CDR3 coding DNA: TGCGCCAGCAGCTCTCTAGCGGGAGGGCCAGGGAAGACCCAGTACTTC. Its protein product is CASSSLAGGPGKTQYF. V gene TRBV5-1 combines with J gene TRBJ2-5; TRBD2 aligns across 12 bases. V lost 3 bases, J lost 6 bases, and 9 bases stayed unmatched. Germline CDR1 is SGHRS and CDR2 is YFSETQ. This CDR3 is 16 amino acids long.

The chain is built from TRBV7-2 and TRBJ2-5; D uncertain. Germline V gene sequence: CDR1 SGHTA, CDR2 FQGNSA. The V gene lost 6 bases and the J gene lost 5 bases, with 10 bases spanning the gap. CDR3 length: 12 residues. The CDR3 sequence: CASSRAGETQYF. The CDR3, as DNA: TGTGCCAGCAGTCGTGCCGGGGAGACCCAGTACTTC.

In this sample, this clone turned up a few times. The chain combines TRBV5-5 with TRBJ2-7, with a tentative D call TRBD2 (5 bases). Trimming took 0 bases from V and 3 from J, leaving 16 bases between them. This CDR3 has 16 residues. CDR1 and CDR2 (germline): SGHKS, YYEKEE (reference sequence). CDR3: CASSLEFGVRDYEQYF. CDR3 nucleotides: TGTGCCAGCAGCTTGGAATTCGGGGTGAGAGACTACGAGCAGTACTTC.

This chain uses TRBV5-6 with TRBJ1-1; D gene uncertain. The germline V gene encodes CDR1 SGHDT and CDR2 YYEEEE. Trimming took 0 bases from V and 6 from J, leaving 12 bases between them. The CDR3 has 14 residues. This CDR3 is CASSLVAGLSEAFF. The CDR3, as DNA: TGTGCCAGCAGCTTGGTGGCAGGTTTGTCTGAAGCTTTCTTT. The whole variable domain, remainder taken from reference TRBV5-6 and TRBJ1-1, is DAGVTQSPTHLIKTRGQQVTLRCSPKSGHDTVSWYQQALGQGPQFIFQYYEEEERQRGNFPDRFSGHQFPNYSSELNVNALLLGDSALYLCASSLVAGLSEAFFGQGTRLTVV.

The chain recombines TRBV5-1 with TRBJ2-5; 7 nucleotides match TRBD1. CDR3 size: 15 residues. J lost 6 bases, V lost 4 bases, and 12 bases had no gene match. The V gene's germline CDR1 is SGHRS and CDR2 YFSETQ. The CDR3 bases are TGCGCCAGCAGCCCCCCGGGGACAGTAGGAAAGACCCAGTACTTC. The encoded protein is CASSPPGTVGKTQYF.

This clone was counted between two and nine times. V is TRBV4-3 and J is TRBJ1-4, with TRBD1 matching 9 bases. This CDR3 is 17 amino acids long. V lost 0 bases to trimming and J lost 8 bases; unmatched junction nucleotides: 10. Germline V gene data show CDR1 as LGHNA and CDR2 as YSLEER. This chain's CDR3 is CASSQDSPGQGDEKLFF. The CDR3 coding sequence is TGCGCCAGCAGCCAAGATTCTCCGGGACAGGGTGACGAAAAACTGTTTTTT.

This clone was counted between two and nine times. The chain is built from TRBV7-3 and TRBJ1-1; maybe TRBD1 (5 bases). Trimming removed 1 base from V and 1 base from J, with 25 bases in between. Germline CDR1 is SGHTA and CDR2 is FQGTGA. The length of the CDR3 is 20 residues. The CDR3 loop is CASSLSFSGSVDTSNTEAFF. CDR3 nucleotide sequence: TGTGCCAGCAGCTTAAGTTTCTCGGGTTCGGTGGACACGTCGAACACTGAAGCTTTCTTT.

This clone was seen more than once but under ten times. V and J are TRBV29-1 and TRBJ2-1; 10 nucleotides agree with TRBD2. The CDR3 contains 13 residues. Losses at the gene ends were 6 bases for V and 9 bases for J; bases not matched to a gene: 8. Germline V gives CDR1 SQVTM, CDR2 ANQGSEA. This CDR3 reads CSVDSGRKSEQFF. The CDR3 coding sequence is TGCAGCGTAGATAGCGGGAGGAAAAGTGAGCAGTTCTTC.

This clone was observed a few times. The V and J genes are TRBV7-2 and TRBJ2-7, with TRBD2 matching 7 bases. The CDR3 loop spans 16 amino acids. Germline V lookup: CDR1 SGHTA, CDR2 FQGNSA. Trimming cost V 2 bases and J 2 bases; bases outside gene matches: 9. The CDR3 bases are TGTGCCAGCAGCTTAAGTGGAGCGGGGATTACCTACGAGCAGTACTTC. Translation gives CASSLSGAGITYEQYF.

This clone was observed a handful of times. The chain carries TRBV4-2 and TRBJ2-1; 10 bases match TRBD1. V gave up 4 bases and J gave up 5 bases; unmatched junction bases: 17. Germline V gene sequence: CDR1 LGHNA, CDR2 YNFKEQ. This CDR3 contains 19 residues. The CDR3 DNA reads TGTGCCAGCAGCCCCCAAGGAGGTCCGGGACAGGGGACGGACAATGAGCAGTTCTTC. Translating it yields CASSPQGGPGQGTDNEQFF.